This T cell receptor beta chain was recovered during a study of blood T cell repertoires in COVID-19. The wider study: T cells, B-cell-depleted T cells, or PBMCs provided the cDNA or gDNA that served as material.

This clone came up a few times. This CDR3 contains 15 residues. V was cut by 8 bases and J by 5 bases, with 21 bases left in between. CDR1 is SEHNR, CDR2 FQNEAQ, per germline (reference sequence). Some clones are missing from TCRdb's copy, which holds only in-frame ones; the method was immunoSEQ multiplex PCR. The sample lists 120,000 to 150,000 clones, around 90% occurring once. This chain links TRBV7-9 with TRBJ2-5; D unresolved. This TCR came from a human donor with COVID-19, enrolled during active disease. The donor label of this sample is uncertain. Input material: peripheral blood. The CDR3 nucleotides are TGTGCCAGCGCAGTCTGGCAGGAACCATGGGAGACCCAGTACTTC. Translating gives CASAVWQEPWETQYF.